Given below is one T cell receptor (beta chain) in context. Its antigen specificity is not known. No quality values exist for individual bases; no much larger clone is one base distant. One collaborating source in Seattle enrolled patients while the patients were actively infected and followed the patients over time throughout the course of disease. Collaborating institutions collected whole blood in K2EDTA tubes following their own protocols. For TCRbeta analysis, collaborator samples were shipped as frozen whole blood, as isolated PBMCs, or as DNA extracted from either sample type. TCRbeta CDR3 regions were amplified from genomic DNA using the immunoSEQ Assay, a bias-controlled multiplex PCR. Processing in the source paper ran as follows. The number of nucleated cells in each sample was estimated from the amplification of reference gene primers within the assay. To quantify the absolute abundance of each unique TCRbeta CDR3 rearrangement, sequence reads were collapsed and filtered. For each sample, productive Simpson clonality was calculated as the square root of Simpson's diversity index over productive rearrangements. Sourced from immuneACCESS, this table was stored by TCRdb with only in-frame sequences that have V and J called. A share of the clones is absent; for the studies checked, an unresolved V gene accounts for under half, and the remainder has no known explanation. That table is the source of V, J and clone size, and D and trimming were worked out from the DNA. In this sample the table shows about 140,000 clones, about 85% of which occur a single time. The ten biggest clones cover approximately 2.5% of the sample.

These data are taken from a study of blood T cell repertoires in COVID-19 (TCRdb year 2020). Background on the whole study: The collaborator samples originated in the United States, Italy and Spain and spanned the acute and convalescent phases of COVID-19. Nearly every sample came with metadata listing a de-identified subject ID, COVID-19 status, age in years and sex. Subjects who had been exposed to COVID-19, were actively infected with it, or had recovered from it provided the deeply sampled blood TCRbeta repertoires that made up the dataset. Samples came from the ongoing ImmuneRACE study (first 160 participants) plus 1,254 subjects from 6 global collaborators. The material from the prospective study consisted of cDNA or gDNA derived from T cells, B-cell-depleted T cells, or PBMCs. Where available, HLA class I and class II types were obtained from metadata supplied by the sample provider rather than from assay-based typing. The repertoires were released in a freely available public database meant as a resource for research on the immune response to SARS-CoV-2. Here is what the overall study found, with its caveats: How much clinical and demographic metadata was included differed by source and by participant, and the metadata was provided uncurated.

As encoded in the germline V gene, CDR1 is MNHEY while CDR2 is SVGAGI. The CDR3 covers 14 residues, taking in both the cysteine and the phenylalanine. Only CDR3 DNA remains: 42 bases, in frame from the first base. Trimming at the junction amounts to 6 bases on V and 2 bases on J, and the germline ends lie 12 bases apart. This TCR was sampled from a human donor with COVID-19, enrolled during active disease. The donor label of this sample is uncertain. The sequence is built from TRBV6-5 and TRBJ2-3; TRBD1 might be the D gene, on 5 matching bases. The sample was peripheral blood. The CDR3 region reads CASSLQDLTDTQYF. At the DNA level, the sequence is TGTGCCAGCAGCTTACAGGACCTCACAGATACGCAGTATTTT.